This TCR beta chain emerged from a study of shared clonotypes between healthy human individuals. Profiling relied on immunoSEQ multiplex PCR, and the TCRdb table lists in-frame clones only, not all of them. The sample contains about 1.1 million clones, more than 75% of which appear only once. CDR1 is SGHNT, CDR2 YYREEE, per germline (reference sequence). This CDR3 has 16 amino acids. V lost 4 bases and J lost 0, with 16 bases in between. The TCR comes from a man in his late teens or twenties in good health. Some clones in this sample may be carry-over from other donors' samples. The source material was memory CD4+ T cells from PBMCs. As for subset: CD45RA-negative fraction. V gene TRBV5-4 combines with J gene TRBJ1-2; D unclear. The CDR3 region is CASSGAIRTANYGYTF. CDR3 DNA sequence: TGTGCCAGCAGCGGCGCCATAAGGACCGCTAACTATGGCTACACCTTC. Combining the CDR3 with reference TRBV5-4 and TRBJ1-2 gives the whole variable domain ETGVTQSPTHLIKTRGQQVTLRCSSQSGHNTVSWYQQALGQGPQFIFQYYREEENGRGNFPPRFSGLQFPNYSSELNVNALELDDSALYLCASSGAIRTANYGYTFGSGTRLTVV.